This T cell receptor beta chain was sequenced during a study of human T cells and chemical hapten exposure. Overall study: Chiefly female patients presented with alopecia areata, totalis or universalis. General observations from the study: Patch test score tracked positively with PT1 expanded TCR counts. Expanded TCRs clustered into significantly more large CDR3 similarity groups than controls, the analysis revealed.

Time point in this sample: patch test 3, about 24 weeks after DPC sensitization. Indicated treatment: therapeutic diphenylcyclopropenone sensitization with weekly scalp DPC. Germline CDR1 is DFQATT and CDR2 is SNEGSKA (reference sequence). Trimming removed 1 base at V and 2 bases at J, with 9 bases between. The CDR3 has 14 amino acids. On this clonotype itself: The antigen remains unidentified.

TCRdb called the RACE reads again in MiXCR, with one record for every CDR3 protein. Here the sample spans about 120,000 distinct CDR3 sequences, around 11% being singletons. This chain joins TRBV20-1 and TRBJ2-1; possible D gene TRBD2, 5 bases. Sample: whole blood, taken in connection with sensitization to the hapten diphenylcyclopropenone (DPC). This sequence originates from a woman in her fifties or sixties with alopecia areata. Some clones in this sample may be carry-over from other donors' samples. The CDR3 region is CSARGLAAYNEQFF. Written as DNA, the CDR3 is TGCAGTGCTAGAGGGCTAGCTGCCTACAATGAGCAGTTCTTC.